These 14 T cell receptor beta chains were all obtained from the same sample, sequenced in a study of T cell responses to AZD1222 COVID-19 vaccine (dated by TCRdb to the early 2020s). The library was produced with the immunoSEQ multiplex PCR assay. TCRdb stores this immuneACCESS table with in-frame sequences only. Part of the clones is absent; in the studies checked, under half of the shortfall reflects unresolved V genes, and no reason is known for the rest. This sample comprises fewer than 200,000 clones, just over 90% of them detected only once. About 3% of the sample comes from the top ten. The time point tag for this specimen amounts to: baseline before first vaccination. Specimen: peripheral blood, collected on day 0 of AZD1222 vaccination. All receptors come from an adult in good health.

The gene calls are TRBV30 and TRBJ2-6; TRBD1 matches at 7 bases. The germline V gene has CDR1 GTSNPN and CDR2 SVGIG (reference sequence). Germline trimming cut 4 bases from V and 2 bases from J; bases unmatched to any gene: 5. This CDR3 is 15 amino acids long. In DNA form, the CDR3 reads TGTGCCTGGAAGGTAGGGGGCGCTGGGGCCAACGTCCTGACTTTC. This encodes CAWKVGGAGANVLTF.

This clone was counted a few times. This rearrangement joins TRBV7-8 to TRBJ1-2; 9 bases are shared with TRBD1. V lost 5 bases to trimming and J lost 2 bases; unmatched junction nucleotides: 3. CDR1 and CDR2 from the germline V gene are SGHVS and FQNEAQ. The CDR3 is 14 residues long. The DNA of the CDR3 is TGTGCCAGCAGCGCGGGACAGGGAAACTATGGCTACACCTTC. Encoded protein: CASSAGQGNYGYTF.

The chain employs TRBV11-3 and TRBJ2-2; 10 nucleotides agree with TRBD1. J lost 4 bases, V lost 5 bases, and 4 bases had no gene match. Germline V gives CDR1 SGHNT, CDR2 YENEEA. This CDR3 region has 15 residues. CDR3 in amino acids: CASSPDRGSTGELFF. The CDR3 nucleotides are TGTGCCAGCAGCCCGGACAGGGGGAGCACCGGGGAGCTGTTTTTT. The full variable domain, its missing parts supplied by reference TRBV11-3 and TRBJ2-2, is EAGVVQSPRYKIIEKKQPVAFWCNPISGHNTLYWYLQNLGQGPELLIRYENEEAVDDSQLPKDRFSAERLKGVDSTLKIQPAELGDSAVYLCASSPDRGSTGELFFGEGSRLTVL.

The chain carries TRBV27 and TRBJ2-4, with 9 nucleotides matching TRBD2. The CDR3 extends over 15 amino acids. V lost 4 bases, J lost 7 bases, and 8 bases stayed unmatched. Germline CDR1 and CDR2: MNHEY and SMNVEV (reference sequence). The CDR3: CASSWSSGTGNIQYF. In DNA form, the CDR3 reads TGTGCCAGCAGTTGGTCTAGCGGGACGGGGAACATTCAGTACTTC.

The V gene is TRBV5-1, the J gene TRBJ2-5; tentative D call: TRBD2 (6 bases). Trimming stripped 4 bases from V and 0 bases from J, with 13 bases between. The germline V gene has CDR1 SGHRS and CDR2 YFSETQ. The CDR3 totals 15 residues. The CDR3 here is CASSLPGTDQETQYF. CDR3 in DNA: TGCGCCAGCAGCCTACCCGGGACTGACCAAGAGACCCAGTACTTC.

DNA for the CDR3: TGTGCCAGAAGCTTGATGGGACTGGAGACCCAGTACTTC. It encodes CARSLMGLETQYF. V usage is TRBV5-3 and J usage is TRBJ2-5; weak D call: TRBD2 (6 bases). TRBV5-3 is recorded as an ORF, its role being uncertain. The V end was cut by 1 base, the J end by 5 bases, with 9 bases between. There are 13 residues in the CDR3.

This chain connects TRBV30 to TRBJ1-3; D unresolved. The V gene lost 2 bases and the J gene lost 4 bases, with 6 bases spanning the gap. Germline V lookup: CDR1 GTSNPN, CDR2 SVGIG (reference sequence). The CDR3 consists of 12 residues. CDR3: CAWSSVGNTIYF. DNA for the CDR3: TGTGCCTGGAGTTCAGTAGGAAACACCATATATTTT. Full variable domain (outside the CDR3, taken from reference TRBV30 and TRBJ1-3): SQTIHQWPATLVQPVGSPLSLECTVEGTSNPNLYWYRQAAGRGLQLLFYSVGIGQISSEVPQNLSASRPQDRQFILSSKKLLLSDSGFYLCAWSSVGNTIYFGEGSWLTVV.

V is TRBV6-7 and J is TRBJ1-4; 7 bases line up with TRBD1. TRBV6-7 is an ORF for which the function is uncertain. V lost 3 bases and J lost 3; bases outside the gene matches: 4. The CDR3 runs to 15 residues. Here the CDR3 reads CASSYYRGANEKLFF. In nucleotides, the CDR3 is TGTGCCAGCAGTTATTACAGGGGTGCTAATGAAAAACTGTTTTTT.

The chain links TRBV2 to TRBJ2-7; 7 bases line up with TRBD1. CDR3 length: 15 amino acids. V lost 6 bases and J lost 1; bases outside the gene matches: 9. Germline CDR1 reads SNHLY; CDR2 reads FYNNEI. Here the CDR3 reads CASRGDRDRSYEQYF. The CDR3 coding sequence is TGTGCCAGCAGGGGGGACAGAGACCGATCCTACGAGCAGTACTTC.

The V and J genes are TRBV3-1 (or the pseudogene TRBV3-2) and TRBJ2-7; D is possibly TRBD1 (8 bases). V shed 7 bases and J shed 4 bases, with 20 bases lying between them. From germline, CDR1 is LGHDT and CDR2 YNNKEL (reference sequence). The CDR3 is 15 residues long. This CDR3 is CASTPATGGGYEQYF. As DNA, the CDR3 is TGTGCCAGCACCCCCGCTACAGGGGGGGGATACGAGCAGTACTTC.

V is TRBV2 and J is TRBJ1-1, with a possible D match to TRBD1 (6 bases). This CDR3 region has 12 residues. Germline CDR1 is SNHLY and CDR2 is FYNNEI. V lost 4 bases and J lost 10, with 13 bases in between. CDR3: CASSGVQGGAFF. The DNA of the CDR3 is TGTGCCAGCAGTGGAGTACAGGGAGGAGCTTTCTTT.

This clone occurred once. This chain joins TRBV3-1 (or the pseudogene TRBV3-2) and TRBJ1-2; 7 nucleotides match TRBD1. Per the germline V gene, CDR1 is LGHDT and CDR2 is YNNKEL (reference sequence). This CDR3 has 18 amino acids. J gave up 5 bases and V 4 bases, and 19 bases lay outside the gene matches. CDR3 residues: CASSPTLTGRGEGYGYTF. The CDR3 DNA reads as TGTGCCAGCAGCCCGACGTTGACAGGGAGAGGTGAGGGATATGGCTACACCTTC.

The V gene is TRBV15, the J gene TRBJ1-5; D unclear. With 6 bases removed from V and 0 bases from J, the gap between germline ends came to 12 bases. The CDR3 is 15 residues long. Germline-derived CDR1 and CDR2 are LNHNV and YYDKDF (reference sequence). CDR3 residues: CATSVAGNSNQPQHF. The CDR3 region has the DNA TGTGCCACCAGTGTAGCGGGAAATAGCAATCAGCCCCAGCATTTT.

The chain has TRBV29-1 and TRBJ2-2, with D perhaps matching TRBD1 (7 bases). Trimming shortened V by 6 bases and J by 5 bases, and 13 bases separated the two germline ends. Germline-derived CDR1 and CDR2 are SQVTM and ANQGSEA. There are 13 residues in the CDR3. Written as DNA, the CDR3 is TGCAGCGTCCGCCAGGGGGGAACCGGGGAGCTGTTTTTT. The encoded protein is CSVRQGGTGELFF.